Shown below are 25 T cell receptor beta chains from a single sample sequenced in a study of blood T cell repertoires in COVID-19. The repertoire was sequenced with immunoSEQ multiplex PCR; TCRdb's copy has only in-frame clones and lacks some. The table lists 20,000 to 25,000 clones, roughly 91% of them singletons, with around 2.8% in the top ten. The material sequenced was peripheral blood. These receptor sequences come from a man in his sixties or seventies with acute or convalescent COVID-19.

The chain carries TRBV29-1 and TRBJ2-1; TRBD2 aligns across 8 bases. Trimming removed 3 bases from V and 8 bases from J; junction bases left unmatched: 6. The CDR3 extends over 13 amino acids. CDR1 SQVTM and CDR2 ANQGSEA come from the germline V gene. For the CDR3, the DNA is TGCAGCGTTGACCGCACTAGCGGATATGAGCAGTTCTTC. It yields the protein CSVDRTSGYEQFF.

CDR3 sequence: CATSDTTGPDTQYF. CDR3 in DNA: TGTGCCACCAGTGATACAACAGGGCCAGATACGCAGTATTTT. This chain links TRBV24-1 with TRBJ2-3, with D maybe TRBD1 (6 bases). Looked up from germline, CDR1 is KGHDR and CDR2 is SFDVKD. The CDR3 length is 14 residues. V lost 3 bases and J 4 bases, leaving 10 bases between the germline ends.

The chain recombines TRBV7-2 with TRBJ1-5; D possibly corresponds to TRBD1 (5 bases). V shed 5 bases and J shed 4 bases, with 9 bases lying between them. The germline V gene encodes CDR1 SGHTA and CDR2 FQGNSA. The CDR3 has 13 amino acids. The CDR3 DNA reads TGTGCCAGCAGCGTCTCAGGGAATCAGCCCCAGCATTTT. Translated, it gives CASSVSGNQPQHF.

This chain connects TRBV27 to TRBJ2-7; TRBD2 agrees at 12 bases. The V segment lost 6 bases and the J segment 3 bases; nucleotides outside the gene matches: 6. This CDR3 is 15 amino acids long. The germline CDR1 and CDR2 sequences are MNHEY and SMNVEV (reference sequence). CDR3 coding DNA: TGTGCCAGCAGCCCTACTAGCGGGAGGTTCTACGAGCAGTACTTC. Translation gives CASSPTSGRFYEQYF.

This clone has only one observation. The CDR3 coding sequence is TGTGCCAGCAGCTTGGCCGTACCGGATGGCTACACCTTC. Translated: CASSLAVPDGYTF. V gene TRBV5-6 combines with J gene TRBJ1-2; no clear D gene. The V gene lost 0 bases and the J gene lost 6 bases, with 9 bases spanning the gap. CDR3 length: 13 residues. Germline V lookup: CDR1 SGHDT, CDR2 YYEEEE.

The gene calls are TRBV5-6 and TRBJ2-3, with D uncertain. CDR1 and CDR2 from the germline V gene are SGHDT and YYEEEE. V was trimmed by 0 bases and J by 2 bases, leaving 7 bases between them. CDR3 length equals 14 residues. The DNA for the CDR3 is TGTGCCAGCAGCTTGGTCAGAATCACAGATACGCAGTATTTT. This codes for CASSLVRITDTQYF.

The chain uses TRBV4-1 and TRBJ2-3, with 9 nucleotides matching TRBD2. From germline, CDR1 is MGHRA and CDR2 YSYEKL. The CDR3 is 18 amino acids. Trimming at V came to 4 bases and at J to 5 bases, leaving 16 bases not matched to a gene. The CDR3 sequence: CASSRQPRAGGRVDTQYF. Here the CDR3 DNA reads TGCGCCAGCAGCCGTCAACCTCGAGCGGGGGGTCGGGTAGATACGCAGTATTTT.

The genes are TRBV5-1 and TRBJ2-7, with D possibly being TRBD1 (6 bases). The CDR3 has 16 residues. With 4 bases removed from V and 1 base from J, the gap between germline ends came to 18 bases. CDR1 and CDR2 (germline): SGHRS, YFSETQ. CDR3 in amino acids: CASSLQGSGASYEQYF. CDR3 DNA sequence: TGCGCCAGCAGCCTACAGGGATCTGGGGCGTCCTACGAGCAGTACTTC.

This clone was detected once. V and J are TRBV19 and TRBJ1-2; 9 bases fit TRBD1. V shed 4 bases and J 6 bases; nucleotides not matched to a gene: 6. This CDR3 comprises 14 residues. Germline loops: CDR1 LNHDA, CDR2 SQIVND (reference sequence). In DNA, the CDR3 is TGTGCCAGTAGTACGGACAGGGGAGGACATGGCTACACCTTC. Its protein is CASSTDRGGHGYTF. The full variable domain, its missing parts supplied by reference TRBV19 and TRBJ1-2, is DGGITQSPKYLFRKEGQNVTLSCEQNLNHDAMYWYRQDPGQGLRLIYYSQIVNDFQKGDIAEGYSVSREKKESFPLTVTSAQKNPTAFYLCASSTDRGGHGYTFGSGTRLTVV.

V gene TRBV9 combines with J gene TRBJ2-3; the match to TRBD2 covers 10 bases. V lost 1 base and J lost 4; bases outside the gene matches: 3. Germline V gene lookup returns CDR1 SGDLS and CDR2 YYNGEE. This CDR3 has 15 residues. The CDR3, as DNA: TGTGCCAGCAGCGTAAGCGGGGGGGCCCCAGATACGCAGTATTTT. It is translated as CASSVSGGAPDTQYF. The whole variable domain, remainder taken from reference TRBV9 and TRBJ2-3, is DSGVTQTPKHLITATGQRVTLRCSPRSGDLSVYWYQQSLDQGLQFLIQYYNGEERAKGNILERFSAQQFPDLHSELNLSSLELGDSALYFCASSVSGGAPDTQYFGPGTRLTVL.

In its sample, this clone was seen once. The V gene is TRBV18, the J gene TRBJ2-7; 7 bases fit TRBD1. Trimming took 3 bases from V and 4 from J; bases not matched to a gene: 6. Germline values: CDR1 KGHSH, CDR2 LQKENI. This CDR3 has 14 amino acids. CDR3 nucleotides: TGTGCCAGCTCACCTTCCGGGACAGAATACGAGCAGTACTTC. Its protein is CASSPSGTEYEQYF.

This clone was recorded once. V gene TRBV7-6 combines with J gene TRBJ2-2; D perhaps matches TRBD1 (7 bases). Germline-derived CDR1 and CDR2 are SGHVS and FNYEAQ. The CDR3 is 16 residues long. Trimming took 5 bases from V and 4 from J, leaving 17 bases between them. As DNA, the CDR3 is TGTGCCAGCAGCCGCTCCCAGGGGGGCCTCACCGGGGAGCTGTTTTTT. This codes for CASSRSQGGLTGELFF.

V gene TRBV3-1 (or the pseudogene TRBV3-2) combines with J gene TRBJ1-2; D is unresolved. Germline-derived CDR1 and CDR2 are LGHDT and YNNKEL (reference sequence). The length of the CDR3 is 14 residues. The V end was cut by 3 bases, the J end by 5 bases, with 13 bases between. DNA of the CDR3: TGTGCCAGCAGCCAGCTGGCCAGCGATTATGGCTACACCTTC. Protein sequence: CASSQLASDYGYTF.

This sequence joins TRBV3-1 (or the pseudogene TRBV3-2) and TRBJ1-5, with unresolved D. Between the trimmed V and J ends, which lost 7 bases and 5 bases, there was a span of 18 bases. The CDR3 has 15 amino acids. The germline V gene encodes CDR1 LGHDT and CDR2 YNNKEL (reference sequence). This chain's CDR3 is CASTPREVSHQPQHF. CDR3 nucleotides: TGTGCCAGCACCCCGCGGGAAGTCTCTCATCAGCCCCAGCATTTT.

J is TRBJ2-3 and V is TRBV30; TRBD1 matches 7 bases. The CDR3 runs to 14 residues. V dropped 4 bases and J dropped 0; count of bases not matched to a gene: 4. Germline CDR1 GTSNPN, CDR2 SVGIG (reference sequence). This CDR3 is CAWNPGQSTDTQYF. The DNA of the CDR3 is TGTGCCTGGAACCCGGGACAGAGCACAGATACGCAGTATTTT.

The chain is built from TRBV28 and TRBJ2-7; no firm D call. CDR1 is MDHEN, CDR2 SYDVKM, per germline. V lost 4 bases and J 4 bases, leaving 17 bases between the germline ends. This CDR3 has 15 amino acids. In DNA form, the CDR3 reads TGTGCCAGCAGTTCACCGTCGCTAGTCCCGTACGAGCAGTACTTC. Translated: CASSSPSLVPYEQYF.

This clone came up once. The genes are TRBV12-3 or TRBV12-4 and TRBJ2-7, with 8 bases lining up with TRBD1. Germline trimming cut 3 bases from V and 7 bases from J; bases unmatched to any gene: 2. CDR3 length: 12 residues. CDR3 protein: CASSLDRAEQYF. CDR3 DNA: TGTGCCAGCAGTTTGGACAGGGCTGAGCAGTACTTC.

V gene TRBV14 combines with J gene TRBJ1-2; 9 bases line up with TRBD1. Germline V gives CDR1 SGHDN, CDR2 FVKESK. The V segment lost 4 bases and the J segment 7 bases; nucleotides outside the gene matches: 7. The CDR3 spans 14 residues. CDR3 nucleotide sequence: TGTGCCAGCAGCCGGGACAGGGTGATTAGTGGCTACACCTTC. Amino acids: CASSRDRVISGYTF.

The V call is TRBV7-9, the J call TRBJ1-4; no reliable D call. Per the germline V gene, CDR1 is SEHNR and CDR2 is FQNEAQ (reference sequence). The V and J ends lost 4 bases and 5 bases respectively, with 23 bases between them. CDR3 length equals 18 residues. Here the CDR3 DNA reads TGTGCCAGCAGCTACCTCCGGGAATTCTCTGTTTCAAATGAAAAACTGTTTTTT. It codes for CASSYLREFSVSNEKLFF.

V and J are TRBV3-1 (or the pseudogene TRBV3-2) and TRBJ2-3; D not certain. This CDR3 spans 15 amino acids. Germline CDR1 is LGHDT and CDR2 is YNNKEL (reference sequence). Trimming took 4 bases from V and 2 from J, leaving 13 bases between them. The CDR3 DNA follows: TGTGCCAGCAGCCGAACGAGACAAAACACAGATACGCAGTATTTT. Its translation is CASSRTRQNTDTQYF.

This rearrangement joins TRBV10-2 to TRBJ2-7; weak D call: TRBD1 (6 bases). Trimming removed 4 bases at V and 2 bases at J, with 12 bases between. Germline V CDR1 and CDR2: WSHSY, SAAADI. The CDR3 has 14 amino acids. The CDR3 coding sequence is TGCGCCAGCAGTGGGGGGCAATGGGCCTACGAGCAGTACTTC. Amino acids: CASSGGQWAYEQYF.

For the CDR3, the DNA is TGCGCCAGCAGCTCCGGGACTCCTAATGAAAAACTGTTTTTT. Translation gives CASSSGTPNEKLFF. V is TRBV5-1 and J is TRBJ1-4; weak D call: TRBD1 (5 bases). V was cut by 3 bases and J by 3 bases, with 9 bases left in between. The germline V gene has CDR1 SGHRS and CDR2 YFSETQ. The CDR3 is 14 residues long.

CDR3 bases: TGCGCCAGCAGCTTGGGAGTTGGAGCTACCTACGAGCAGTACTTC. This codes for CASSLGVGATYEQYF. The V call is TRBV5-1, the J call TRBJ2-7, with D hard to call. The germline V and J ends were trimmed by 0 bases and 2 bases, with 12 bases remaining between them. The CDR3 is 15 amino acids. The germline V gene has CDR1 SGHRS and CDR2 YFSETQ.

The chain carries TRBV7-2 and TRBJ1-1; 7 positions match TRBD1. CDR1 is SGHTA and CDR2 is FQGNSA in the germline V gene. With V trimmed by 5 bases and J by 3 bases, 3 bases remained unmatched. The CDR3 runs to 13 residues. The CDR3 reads CASSIDRDTEAFF. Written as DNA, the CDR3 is TGTGCCAGCAGCATTGACAGGGACACTGAAGCTTTCTTT.

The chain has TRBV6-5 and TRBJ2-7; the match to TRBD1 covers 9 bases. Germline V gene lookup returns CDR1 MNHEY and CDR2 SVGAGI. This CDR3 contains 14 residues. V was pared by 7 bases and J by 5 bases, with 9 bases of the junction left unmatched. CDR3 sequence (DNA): TGTGCCAGCAAATCGGACAGGGGTTCTGACGAGCAGTACTTC. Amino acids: CASKSDRGSDEQYF.